This is a list of T cell receptor beta chains from one sample in a study of TIL therapy for anti-PD-1-resistant metastatic lung cancer. Assay used: immunoSEQ multiplex PCR; TCRdb lists only in-frame clones, some missing. The sample holds approximately 45,000 clones, around 80% seen once. The sample consisted of blood, taken at baseline. The receptors here all came from a man between 65 and 85 years old with non-small cell lung cancer. Each CDR3 is given with its conserved first and last residue. D genes are given only for firm matches.

d_call,v_call,j_call,cdr3_aa,cdr3_nt
-,TRBV27,TRBJ2-7,CASSLSTGTPREQYF,TGTGCCAGCAGTTTATCTACAGGGACCCCAAGGGAGCAGTACTTC
TRBD1,TRBV2,TRBJ1-5,CASRDRGNQPQHF,TGTGCCAGCAGGGACAGGGGGAATCAGCCCCAGCATTTT
-,TRBV28,TRBJ2-7,CASSYRTSYEQYF,TGTGCCAGCAGTTACAGGACCTCCTACGAGCAGTACTTC
-,TRBV6-5,TRBJ1-5,CASSPQWEGNQPQHF,TGTGCCAGCAGTCCCCAATGGGAGGGCAATCAGCCCCAGCATTTT
TRBD1,TRBV6-5,TRBJ1-2,CASSYARTGSNYGYTF,TGTGCCAGCAGTTACGCACGGACAGGGTCTAACTATGGCTACACCTTC
TRBD1,TRBV11-3,TRBJ2-7,CASSLTGRSYEQYF,TGTGCCAGCAGCTTGACAGGGCGCTCCTACGAGCAGTACTTC
-,TRBV14,TRBJ2-5,CASSRQGLIAQYF,TGTGCCAGCAGCAGACAGGGACTTATCGCCCAGTACTTC
TRBD1,TRBV27,TRBJ1-1,CASSLTGEGNTEAFF,TGTGCCAGCAGCCTCACAGGGGAGGGGAACACTGAAGCTTTCTTT
-,TRBV19,TRBJ2-3,CASSIPGIGEDTQYF,TGTGCCAGTAGTATACCGGGTATCGGTGAAGATACGCAGTATTTT
-,TRBV15,TRBJ2-3,CATKFTRDTDTQYF,TGTGCCACCAAGTTTACGAGAGACACAGATACGCAGTATTTT
TRBD1,TRBV7-2,TRBJ1-5,CASSLRTGDQPQHF,TGTGCCAGCAGCCTAAGGACAGGGGATCAGCCCCAGCATTTT
-,TRBV30,TRBJ2-6,CACSYSGANVLTF,TGTGCCTGCAGTTATTCTGGGGCCAACGTCCTGACTTTC
-,TRBV29-1,TRBJ2-3,CSVDPGNIADTQYF,TGCAGCGTTGACCCAGGGAATATCGCAGATACGCAGTATTTT
-,TRBV27,TRBJ2-3,CASSATRFTDTQYF,TGTGCCAGCAGTGCGACTAGGTTCACAGATACGCAGTATTTT
TRBD2,TRBV6-5,TRBJ2-1,CASSLRTSGRGEQFF,TGTGCCAGCAGTTTGCGGACTAGCGGGAGGGGTGAGCAGTTCTTC
-,TRBV5-5,TRBJ2-3,CASNAEWGADTQYF,TGTGCCAGCAACGCTGAGTGGGGAGCAGATACGCAGTATTTT
TRBD1,TRBV30,TRBJ2-6,CAWSGDREPSGANVLTF,TGTGCCTGGAGCGGTGACAGGGAGCCTTCTGGGGCCAACGTCCTGACTTTC
-,TRBV5-1,TRBJ2-7,CASSLEGTHYEQYF,TGCGCCAGCAGCTTGGAAGGGACACACTACGAGCAGTACTTC
TRBD1,TRBV23-1,TRBJ2-4,CASNKGQGGWDIQYF,TGCGCCAGCAACAAGGGACAGGGGGGTTGGGACATTCAGTACTTC
-,TRBV11-2,TRBJ1-2,CASSSARLDGYTF,TGTGCCAGCAGCTCGGCAAGGTTGGATGGCTACACCTTC
-,TRBV7-2,TRBJ2-1,CASSWTGQGYNEQFF,TGTGCCAGCAGTTGGACGGGACAAGGCTACAATGAGCAGTTCTTC
-,TRBV30,TRBJ1-5,CAWSGGGNQPQHF,TGTGCCTGGAGCGGAGGGGGCAATCAGCCCCAGCATTTT
-,TRBV4-3,TRBJ1-4,CASSSRGRGEEKLFF,TGCGCCAGCAGCTCTAGGGGCAGGGGAGAGGAAAAACTGTTTTTT
TRBD2,TRBV5-6,TRBJ2-7,CASSLGWEGKPPYEQYF,TGTGCCAGCAGCTTGGGGTGGGAGGGCAAACCTCCCTACGAGCAGTACTTC
-,TRBV7-2,TRBJ2-7,CASSLRTDASYEQYF,TGTGCCAGCAGCTTAAGGACGGACGCTTCCTACGAGCAGTACTTC
-,TRBV7-9,TRBJ1-5,CASSLSGVNQPQHF,TGTGCCAGCAGCCTATCGGGGGTCAATCAGCCCCAGCATTTT